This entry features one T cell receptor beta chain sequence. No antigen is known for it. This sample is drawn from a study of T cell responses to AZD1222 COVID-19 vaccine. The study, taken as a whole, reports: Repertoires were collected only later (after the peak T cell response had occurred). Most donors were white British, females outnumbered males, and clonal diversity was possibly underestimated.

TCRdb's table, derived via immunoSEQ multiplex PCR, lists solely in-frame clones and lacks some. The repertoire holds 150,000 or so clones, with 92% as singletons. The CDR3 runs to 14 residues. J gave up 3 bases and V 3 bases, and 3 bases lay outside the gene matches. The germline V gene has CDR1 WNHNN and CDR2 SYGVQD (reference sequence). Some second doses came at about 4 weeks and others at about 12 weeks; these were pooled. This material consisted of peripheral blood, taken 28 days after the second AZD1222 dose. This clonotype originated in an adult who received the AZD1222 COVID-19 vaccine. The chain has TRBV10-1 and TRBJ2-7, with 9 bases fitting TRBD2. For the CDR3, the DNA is TGCGCCAGCAGTGATTTTAGCGGGAGCTACGAGCAGTACTTC. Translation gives CASSDFSGSYEQYF.